Here is one TCR beta chain with its context. Its target is unknown. Cells defined as naive were viable CD3+CD4+ or CD3+CD8+ and CCR7+CD45RA+CD45RO-CD95-CD27+CD28+. TCRdb's table, derived via immunoSEQ multiplex PCR, lists solely in-frame clones and lacks some. The sample lists about 30,000 clones, more than 85% occurring once. The source of the sample is a study of T cells after posttransplantation cyclophosphamide. Between the trimmed V and J ends, which lost 5 bases and 6 bases, there was a span of 20 bases. The CDR3 is made up of 15 amino acids. Germline CDR1 KGHSH, CDR2 LQKENI. Study findings and constraints: Tissue-infiltrating T cells from skin or gut overlapped little with blood T cells.

The V gene is TRBV18, the J gene TRBJ2-7, with D perhaps matching TRBD1 (5 bases). This sequence originates from a man aged 25 to 45 in good health and a related stem cell transplant donor. The sequenced sample was naive CD4+ T cells sorted from blood. The CDR3 sequence is CASSEVLAGSGEQYF. The CDR3 nucleotides read TGTGCCAGCTCAGAGGTATTGGCAGGGTCTGGCGAGCAGTACTTC.